The 14 T cell receptor beta chains in this list originate from one sample, sequenced in a study of cytomegalovirus exposure and HLA in healthy donors. The PCR employed 60 Vbeta primers together with 13 Jbeta primers. The protocol was immunoSEQ multiplex PCR, while the TCRdb copy is restricted to in-frame clones and leaves out a portion. The data hold around 150,000 clones, with roughly 80% observed a single time. Sequencing used PBMCs. These receptors all stem from a male donor in good health and CMV-seronegative.

The chain joins TRBV27 to TRBJ1-1; the match to TRBD1 covers 9 bases. V gave up 5 bases and J gave up 1 base; unmatched junction bases: 5. This CDR3 has 15 residues. CDR1 and CDR2 (germline): MNHEY, SMNVEV (reference sequence). The chain's CDR3 is CASSTDRGANTEAFF. CDR3 DNA: TGTGCCAGCAGTACCGACAGGGGGGCGAACACTGAAGCTTTCTTT.

In this sample, this clone turned up once. V and J are TRBV7-6 and TRBJ2-5; 11 bases fit TRBD2. Germline CDR1 is SGHVS and CDR2 is FNYEAQ. This CDR3 region has 14 residues. After removal of 8 bases from V and 4 bases from J, the junction contained 6 bases not matched to a gene. CDR3 in DNA: TGTGCCAGCGCCGGACTAGCGGGCACAGAGACCCAGTACTTC. Amino acids: CASAGLAGTETQYF.

The chain has TRBV6-1 and TRBJ2-1; the D gene is possibly TRBD2 (7 bases). Trimming left V 2 bases short and J 1 base short, with 15 bases between. The germline V gene encodes CDR1 MNHNS and CDR2 SASEGT. CDR3 length: 17 amino acids. The CDR3 region has the DNA TGTGCCAGCAGTGAATGGGGGCTAGCGGTTTCCTACAATGAGCAGTTCTTC. This codes for CASSEWGLAVSYNEQFF.

The V gene is TRBV19, the J gene TRBJ1-2; 9 bases fit TRBD1. The CDR3 is 14 amino acids. With 3 bases clipped from V and 5 bases from J, the junction kept 4 bases outside the gene matches. CDR1 is LNHDA and CDR2 is SQIVND in the germline V gene (reference sequence). The CDR3 is CASSILGQGYGYTF. DNA for the CDR3: TGTGCCAGTAGTATCCTTGGACAGGGGTATGGCTACACCTTC.

With regard to this clone: A read error is likely, as this CDR3 ends without the conserved phenylalanine or tryptophan. The CDR3 coding sequence is TGCGCCAGCAGCCAAGAACAGGGGGCGCGTGGAAACACCATATATCTT. This translates into CASSQEQGARGNTIYL. The V call is TRBV4-1, the J call TRBJ1-3; the match to TRBD1 covers 9 bases. CDR1 and CDR2 from the germline V gene are MGHRA and YSYEKL. The CDR3 contains 16 residues. The V segment lost 0 bases and the J segment 3 bases; nucleotides outside the gene matches: 3.

This sequence joins TRBV9 and TRBJ2-2, with TRBD1 identical over 9 bases. Looked up from germline, CDR1 is SGDLS and CDR2 is YYNGEE. The junction had 11 bases not matched to a gene; V was cut back by 4 bases and J by 7 bases. This CDR3 contains 16 residues. The CDR3 region has the DNA TGTGCCAGCAGCTTACTATCGACAGGGGGGGGCGGGGAGCTGTTTTTT. Amino acid sequence: CASSLLSTGGGGELFF.

J is TRBJ2-1 and V is TRBV19; tentatively, D is TRBD2 (5 bases). This CDR3 spans 14 amino acids. The V gene's germline CDR1 is LNHDA and CDR2 SQIVND (reference sequence). Trimming took off 3 bases at V and 7 bases at J, with 13 bases between the two ends. The CDR3 DNA sequence: TGTGCCAGTAGTATCGGGGTTTCGGGAAATGAGCAGTTCTTC. This sequence encodes CASSIGVSGNEQFF.

The V and J genes are TRBV28 and TRBJ2-7; D is ambiguous. The CDR3 extends over 17 amino acids. CDR1 MDHEN and CDR2 SYDVKM come from the germline V gene. The germline V and J ends were trimmed by 8 bases and 0 bases, with 23 bases remaining between them. The CDR3 spells CASESIQTGQSSYEQYF. In nucleotides, the CDR3 is TGTGCCAGCGAGAGTATCCAGACTGGCCAAAGCTCCTACGAGCAGTACTTC.

This chain links TRBV19 with TRBJ2-1, with 11 positions matching TRBD1. This CDR3 contains 15 residues. Germline V gene data show CDR1 as LNHDA and CDR2 as SQIVND (reference sequence). After removal of 4 bases from V and 6 bases from J, the junction contained 5 bases not matched to a gene. The CDR3 is CASSKTGTGGNEQFF. DNA for the CDR3: TGTGCCAGTAGTAAAACCGGGACAGGGGGCAATGAGCAGTTCTTC.

The chain uses TRBV5-5 and TRBJ2-1; 12 nucleotides align to TRBD2. The CDR3 sequence is 16 residues long. The junction had 9 bases not matched to a gene; V was cut back by 4 bases and J by 7 bases. Germline V CDR1 and CDR2: SGHKS, YYEKEE (reference sequence). The DNA for the CDR3 is TGTGCCAGCAGCGGGAGACTAGCGGGAGTGGGTAATGAGCAGTTCTTC. Translated, it gives CASSGRLAGVGNEQFF.

The V and J genes are TRBV4-3 and TRBJ1-3; 8 bases align to TRBD1. The V segment lost 0 bases and the J segment 5 bases; nucleotides outside the gene matches: 6. This CDR3 region has 16 residues. Germline CDR1 and CDR2: LGHNA and YSLEER. The CDR3 spells CASSQDFRTGRNTIYF. CDR3 DNA: TGCGCCAGCAGCCAAGACTTTCGGACAGGGAGAAACACCATATATTTT.

The rearrangement joins TRBV2 to TRBJ2-5; TRBD2 is a possible D gene (5 bases). Germline lookup yields CDR1 SNHLY and CDR2 FYNNEI. This CDR3 spans 15 amino acids. The V gene lost 2 bases and the J gene lost 2 bases, with 12 bases spanning the gap. This CDR3 reads CASSESSGGQETQYF. CDR3 nucleotides: TGTGCCAGCAGTGAATCTTCCGGCGGGCAAGAGACCCAGTACTTC.

This chain uses TRBV18 with TRBJ2-7; D possibly corresponds to TRBD1 (6 bases). CDR3 size: 14 residues. Germline V lookup: CDR1 KGHSH, CDR2 LQKENI. The germline V and J ends were trimmed by 6 bases and 3 bases, with 15 bases remaining between them. CDR3 nucleotides: TGTGCCAGCTCGCCAAGGGACATTCGCTACGAGCAGTACTTC. It encodes CASSPRDIRYEQYF.

The chain employs TRBV6-1 and TRBJ1-2; D might be TRBD1 (5 bases). The length of the CDR3 is 11 residues. Trimming removed 6 bases at V and 8 bases at J, with 10 bases between. CDR1 and CDR2 from the germline V gene are MNHNS and SASEGT. In DNA, the CDR3 is TGTGCCAGCAGCGGGCCAGGGGGCTACACCTTC. This sequence encodes CASSGPGGYTF.